These 21 T cell receptor beta chains originate from one sample sequenced in a study of monozygotic twins with inflammatory bowel disease. Reprocessing the 5' RACE reads, TCRdb reports a single entry for every CDR3 protein and omits DNA. This sample's clone table lists some 89,000 distinct CDR3 sequences. Sample: blood. The receptors here all came from a human donor with ulcerative colitis or Crohn's disease, or a healthy co-twin of an affected twin (not recorded which).

V is TRBV5-1 and J is TRBJ2-7; the TCRdb call, TRBD1, lacks DNA for checking. This CDR3 has 15 amino acids. Germline loops: CDR1 SGHRS, CDR2 YFSETQ. CDR3 loop: CASSLRTGTSYEQYF.

The chain carries TRBV15 and TRBJ2-1; TCRdb's D call, TRBD2, is unchecked because there is no DNA. Germline-derived CDR1 and CDR2 are LNHNV and YYDKDF (reference sequence). CDR3 length equals 17 residues. CDR3 sequence: CATSRWGGASTYNEQFF.

The CDR3 here is CASREGGDEKLFF. V and J are TRBV6-5 and TRBJ1-4. Germline-derived CDR1 and CDR2 are MNHEY and SVGAGI. The CDR3 runs 13 residues.

The CDR3: CSARRNRGVSYEQYF. The chain is built from TRBV20-1 and TRBJ2-7; TCRdb names TRBD1, which stays unverified in the absence of DNA. Germline loops: CDR1 DFQATT, CDR2 SNEGSKA (reference sequence). This CDR3 contains 15 residues.

The chain carries TRBV12-3 or TRBV12-4 and TRBJ1-6; there is no DNA to check the TCRdb D call of TRBD1. CDR3 size: 13 residues. The CDR3 region is CASSLRGNSRLHF.

The rearrangement joins TRBV7-2 to TRBJ2-5; as DNA is missing, the TRBD2 call by TCRdb cannot be tested. The CDR3 sequence is 16 residues long. CDR1 SGHTA and CDR2 FQGNSA come from the germline V gene. The CDR3 region is CASSLLGTSGDGTQYF.

The chain links TRBV19 to TRBJ2-1; TCRdb returns TRBD2, unconfirmable since there is no DNA. The CDR3 has 14 amino acids. Germline V gene sequence: CDR1 LNHDA, CDR2 SQIVND (reference sequence). CDR3 sequence: CASGRTPVYNEQFF.

The V gene is TRBV5-1, the J gene TRBJ2-3; the D call from TCRdb, TRBD2, cannot be confirmed without DNA. Germline CDR1 reads SGHRS; CDR2 reads YFSETQ. The CDR3 runs 15 residues. The chain's CDR3 is CASRPQRGGADTQYF.

The CDR3 sequence: CASSPGQGGTEAFF. The chain employs TRBV12-3 or TRBV12-4 and TRBJ1-1; TCRdb outputs TRBD1, but without DNA this stays unchecked. CDR3 size: 14 residues.

The chain's CDR3 is CASSSGQDGNTIYF. V usage is TRBV11-3 and J usage is TRBJ1-3; no DNA is available, so the TRBD1 call from TCRdb remains unchecked. The germline CDR1 and CDR2 sequences are SGHNT and YENEEA. The CDR3 consists of 14 residues.

The gene calls are TRBV12-3 or TRBV12-4 and TRBJ2-3. The CDR3 is 13 residues long. The CDR3 is CASMVIGPDTQYF.

The V and J genes are TRBV29-1 and TRBJ1-1. In germline, CDR1 is SQVTM, CDR2 ANQGSEA. The CDR3 has 16 amino acids. The chain's CDR3 is CSVEDRQGPMNTEAFF.

The V call is TRBV7-8, the J call TRBJ2-7; the TCRdb call, TRBD1, lacks DNA for checking. This CDR3 has 15 residues. CDR1 is SGHVS, CDR2 FQNEAQ, per germline. CDR3 amino acids: CASSLLGQGGYEQYF.

This chain links TRBV7-2 with TRBJ2-7; TCRdb calls TRBD2, which cannot be checked without DNA. The germline V gene encodes CDR1 SGHTA and CDR2 FQGNSA. The CDR3 contains 13 residues. The CDR3 spells CASSGLAGYEQYF.

The chain uses TRBV20-1 and TRBJ2-7; TCRdb calls TRBD1, which cannot be checked without DNA. Per germline, CDR1 DFQATT and CDR2 SNEGSKA (reference sequence). CDR3 length: 13 amino acids. The CDR3 is CSALRTASYEQYF.

This chain connects TRBV7-8 to TRBJ2-1. Per the germline V gene, CDR1 is SGHVS and CDR2 is FQNEAQ. This CDR3 is 12 amino acids long. CDR3: CASSSIYNEQFF.

The rearrangement joins TRBV20-1 to TRBJ2-7; the TCRdb D gene call, TRBD1, has no DNA to confirm it. Germline-derived CDR1 and CDR2 are DFQATT and SNEGSKA (reference sequence). CDR3 length equals 13 residues. CDR3 amino acids: CSVGDRGHREQYF.

The V gene is TRBV7-2, the J gene TRBJ1-6. Germline CDR1 and CDR2: SGHTA and FQGNSA. The CDR3 loop spans 18 amino acids. CDR3: CASSLALVGSSYNSPLHF.

The rearrangement uses TRBV12-3 or TRBV12-4 and TRBJ1-6; TCRdb calls TRBD1, which cannot be checked without DNA. The CDR3 is 15 amino acids. The CDR3 spells CASSWAGREDSPLHF.

The chain joins TRBV5-1 to TRBJ1-1. Germline CDR1 is SGHRS and CDR2 is YFSETQ. The CDR3 length is 14 residues. The CDR3 spells CVSSNPKENTEAFF.

The chain employs TRBV3-1 and TRBJ2-3; without DNA, the TCRdb call of TRBD1 cannot be checked. Germline V gives CDR1 LGHDT, CDR2 YNNKEL (reference sequence). The CDR3 totals 15 residues. The CDR3 loop is CASSSRGGRSDTQYF.